This is a list of T cell receptor beta chains from one sample in a study of spatial heterogeneity in lung cancer. TCRdb used MiXCR to reprocess the 5' RACE reads, holding one entry per CDR3 protein. The sample yields about 3,300 distinct CDR3 sequences, roughly 9.2% seen once. Sequencing was performed on normal lung tissue next to the tumor, taken at surgery. The receptors were gathered from a male donor with early-stage non-small cell lung cancer. CDR3s include the opening cysteine and the closing phenylalanine or tryptophan. D genes are given only for firm matches. The listing skips clone size in some rows; elsewhere it reads once, few, many or a size class.

CDR3nt | CDR3aa | abundance | v_gene | d_gene | j_gene
TGTGCCTGGAGTAACGGACAGGAAAACACCATATATTTT | CAWSNGQENTIYF | medium-sized | TRBV30 | TRBD1 | TRBJ1-3
TGCGCCAGCAGCCAGGAGGGAGGGAGGACAGATACGCAGTATTTT | CASSQEGGRTDTQYF | medium-sized | TRBV4-3 | TRBD2 | TRBJ2-3
TGTGCCAGCAGTTTGACAGGGCGCACAGATACGCAGTATTTT | CASSLTGRTDTQYF | few | TRBV6-5 | TRBD1 | TRBJ2-3
TGTGCCAGCAGGGTAGCGGGAGCCAATGAGCAGTTCTTC | CASRVAGANEQFF | medium-sized | TRBV12-3/TRBV12-4 | TRBD2 | TRBJ2-1
TGTGCCAGCAGCTCCTCTGGGACTAGTATGTCTGAGCAGTTCTTC | CASSSSGTSMSEQFF | medium-sized | TRBV6-6 | TRBD2 | TRBJ2-1
TGTGCCAGCAGCTTAGCAGGTGCAGCGAACACCGGGGAGCTGTTTTTT | CASSLAGAANTGELFF | . | TRBV7-2 | . | TRBJ2-2
TGTGCCAGCAGGATTACTACAGGGGAAAACTATGGCTACACCTTC | CASRITTGENYGYTF | large | TRBV6-5 | TRBD1 | TRBJ1-2
TGTGCCAGCAGTCTGACAGGGAATGAAAAACTGTTTTTT | CASSLTGNEKLFF | medium-sized | TRBV6-5 | TRBD1 | TRBJ1-4
TGCGCCAGCAGCAGGGGACGGAATCAGCCCCAGCATTTT | CASSRGRNQPQHF | medium-sized | TRBV4-1 | . | TRBJ1-5
TGTGCCAGCTCACCCGGACAAACCACTGAAGCTTTCTTT | CASSPGQTTEAFF | medium-sized | TRBV18 | . | TRBJ1-1
TGTGCCAGCAGTTTAATGTCGACTAGCGGGGTCACAGATACGCAGTATTTT | CASSLMSTSGVTDTQYF | many | TRBV12-3/TRBV12-4 | TRBD2 | TRBJ2-3
TGTGCCATCAGTGAAAGCGGCTCCTACAATGAGCAGTTCTTC | CAISESGSYNEQFF | large | TRBV10-3 | . | TRBJ2-1
TGTGCCACCAGTGATTTGAACTATGGCTACACCTTC | CATSDLNYGYTF | . | TRBV24-1 | . | TRBJ1-2
TGTGCCAGCAGCTTTTTGAGCACCGGGGAGCTGTTTTTT | CASSFLSTGELFF | many | TRBV7-2 | . | TRBJ2-2
TGTGCCAGCAGCCCGGGACAGGGAAATTGGGGCGAGCAGTACTTC | CASSPGQGNWGEQYF | many | TRBV6-1 | TRBD1 | TRBJ2-7
TGCAGCGTTGTAATTTACGAGCAGTACTTC | CSVVIYEQYF | many | TRBV29-1 | . | TRBJ2-7
TGTGCCAGCAGCTTAGATGGGACCCTAGCCGGGGAGCTGTTTTTT | CASSLDGTLAGELFF | medium-sized | TRBV7-2 | . | TRBJ2-2
TGTGCCAGTAGAGGGTGGGGGACGTATGGCTACACCTTC | CASRGWGTYGYTF | many | TRBV12-3/TRBV12-4 | . | TRBJ1-2
TGTGCCAGCAGCAAGGGACTAGCGGGGTCAGATACGCAGTATTTT | CASSKGLAGSDTQYF | many | TRBV6-4 | TRBD2 | TRBJ2-3
TGTGCCAGCAGCCAGAATCAGCTAAGCTCTGGGGCCAACGTCCTGACTTTC | CASSQNQLSSGANVLTF | many | TRBV7-2 | . | TRBJ2-6
TGCAGCGTTGGGCCGTCTAGCACAGATACGCAGTATTTT | CSVGPSSTDTQYF | . | TRBV29-1 | . | TRBJ2-3
TGTGCCAGCAGCCAAGAGAGGGTTGGCTACACCTTC | CASSQERVGYTF | few | TRBV3-1 | . | TRBJ1-2
TGTGCCAGCAGCTTGGGGGTTCAGCCCCAGCATTTT | CASSLGVQPQHF | medium-sized | TRBV5-6 | . | TRBJ1-5
TGTGCCAGCCGCCCGGACAGGGGGCCGGAAGAGCAGTACTTC | CASRPDRGPEEQYF | many | TRBV7-2 | TRBD1 | TRBJ2-7
TGTGCCAGCAGTTTCTTTCCAGGGAAGAGGGGCTACACCTTC | CASSFFPGKRGYTF | medium-sized | TRBV12-3/TRBV12-4 | . | TRBJ1-2
TGTGCCAGCAGCTTCAGACAGACAGTCAATGAAAAACTGTTTTTT | CASSFRQTVNEKLFF | medium-sized | TRBV28 | . | TRBJ1-4
TGTGCCAGCAGCTCACCCTCGGGACTAGCGGGGGGGCCTAGGAATGAGCAGTTCTTC | CASSSPSGLAGGPRNEQFF | medium-sized | TRBV11-2 | TRBD2 | TRBJ2-1
TGTGCCAGCACCACGGGACTAGCGGGGAGCTACGAGCAGTACTTC | CASTTGLAGSYEQYF | medium-sized | TRBV7-2 | TRBD2 | TRBJ2-7
TGTGCCAGCAGCTTGCATTCTTACGGCAGCTCACCCCTCCACTTT | CASSLHSYGSSPLHF | . | TRBV5-4 | . | TRBJ1-6
TGCAGTGCTGGCGGCGGGATAACAGCCAAAAACATTCAGTACTTC | CSAGGGITAKNIQYF | . | TRBV20-1 | . | TRBJ2-4
TGTGCCAGCAGCCCCAAAGGGGGGGGCTGGCTCGTCGAAGCTTTCTTT | CASSPKGGGWLVEAFF | many | TRBV14 | . | TRBJ1-1
TGCAGTGCCAGACACCGGGACAGGGGTGGCCCGAACACCGGGGAGCTGTTTTTT | CSARHRDRGGPNTGELFF | medium-sized | TRBV20-1 | TRBD1 | TRBJ2-2
TGCGCCAGCAGCCCGGGACAGGGGGTTGAAGCTTTCTTT | CASSPGQGVEAFF | medium-sized | TRBV5-1 | TRBD1 | TRBJ1-1
TGTGCCAGTAGTATCAGGACAGGGGGTCAGCCCCAGCATTTT | CASSIRTGGQPQHF | medium-sized | TRBV19 | TRBD1 | TRBJ1-5
TGCAGTGCCCCGTACCGGAGCTCCTACAATGAGCAGTTCTTC | CSAPYRSSYNEQFF | medium-sized | TRBV20-1 | . | TRBJ2-1